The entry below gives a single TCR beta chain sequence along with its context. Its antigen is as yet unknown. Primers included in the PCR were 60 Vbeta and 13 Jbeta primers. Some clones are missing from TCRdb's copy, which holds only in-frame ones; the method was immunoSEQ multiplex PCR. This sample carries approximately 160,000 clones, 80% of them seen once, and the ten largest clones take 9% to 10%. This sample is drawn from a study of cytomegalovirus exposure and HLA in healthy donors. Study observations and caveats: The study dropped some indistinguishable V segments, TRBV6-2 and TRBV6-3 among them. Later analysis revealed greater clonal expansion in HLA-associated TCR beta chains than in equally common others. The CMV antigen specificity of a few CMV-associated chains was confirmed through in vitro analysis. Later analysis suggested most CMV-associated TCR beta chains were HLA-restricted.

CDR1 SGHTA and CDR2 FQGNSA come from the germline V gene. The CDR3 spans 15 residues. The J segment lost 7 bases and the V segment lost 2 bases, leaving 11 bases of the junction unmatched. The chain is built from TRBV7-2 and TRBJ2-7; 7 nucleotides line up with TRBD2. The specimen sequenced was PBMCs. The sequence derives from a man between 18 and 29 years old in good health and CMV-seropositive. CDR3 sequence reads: CASSLSGGSRSEQYF. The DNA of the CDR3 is TGTGCCAGCAGCTTAAGTGGCGGGAGTCGGAGTGAGCAGTACTTC.